This T cell receptor beta chain is from a study of OX40 agonist ivuxolimab in advanced cancers. With regard to the full study: The costimulatory receptor OX40 (CD134) was targeted by ivuxolimab, a fully human IgG2 agonistic monoclonal antibody. Intravenous ivuxolimab was administered to patients every 2 weeks at six dose levels: 0.01, 0.1, 0.3, 1.5, 3 and 10 mg/kg. Of the roughly 54 patients in dose escalation, about 19 had hepatocellular carcinoma, some 15 had melanoma, 9 had renal cell carcinoma and 9 had head and neck cancer. A male proportion of around 81% and a mean age of 60 years, ranging from about 20 to 85, were recorded for the dose-escalation cohort. Prior anti-PD-1, anti-PD-L1 or anti-CTLA-4 therapy was permitted, and approximately 40% of dose-escalation patients had received checkpoint inhibitors. Three dose-escalation patients achieved partial responses, one with hepatocellular carcinoma and two with cutaneous melanoma. The purpose of peripheral TCRbeta sequencing was to test whether ivuxolimab changed TCR sequence diversity and led to clonal T-cell expansion. The paper covers the monotherapy dose-escalation part of the phase I ivuxolimab trial, which included N of about 50 patients.

Genomic DNA was extracted from sorted cells for sequencing of the TCRbeta CDR3 region. The immunoSEQ Assay was used for sequencing of TCRbeta CDR3 regions. TCRdb limited this immuneACCESS table to in-frame rearrangements with V and J called. A share of clones is missing; checked studies link under half to unresolved V genes, and the rest is unexplained. Present in this sample are roughly 30,000 clones, just over 90% of which were seen just once. Around 5% of the sample is in the top ten clones. Worth noting for this clone: There is no known antigen for this receptor. Base qualities are not recorded, but no much larger clone differs from it by a single base.

General findings and caveats noted by the study authors: Which antigens the clonally expanded peripheral T cells were specific for was not determined. Low levels of normalized T-cell clonal expansion were also seen in some patients who did not respond. In the 0.1-3.0 mg/kg groups, partial responders had among the lowest normalized peripheral clonal expansion, particularly in CD8+ T cells. After ivuxolimab, expanded clones were on average more numerous among CD8+ T cells than among CD4+ T cells. Clonal expansion of both CD4+ and CD8+ blood T cells was observed from baseline to week 6 at doses 0.1 to 3.0 mg/kg.

Patients with a history of autoimmune disease or receiving systemic immunosuppression were excluded from the trial. In every dose cohort, peripheral blood was drawn for TCR sequencing at baseline, cycle 4 day 1, and cycle 7 day 1. The samples were taken from a phase I, first-in-human, multicenter, open-label dose-escalation trial of ivuxolimab. Adults with locally advanced or metastatic melanoma, renal cell, hepatocellular, or head and neck squamous cell carcinoma were enrolled in the trial. Before TCR sequencing, CD4+ T cells and CD8+ T cells from peripheral blood were sorted into separate populations. Between the V and J ends, shortened by 4 bases and 0 bases respectively, the junction contains 12 bases. As encoded in the germline V gene, CDR1 is LGHNA while CDR2 is YNFKEQ. Including cysteine and phenylalanine, the CDR3 has 15 amino acids. Here the CDR3 DNA is all that survives: 45 bases in frame from base 1.

This sample comprised CD4+ or CD8+ T cells sorted from blood, obtained in a trial of the OX40 agonist ivuxolimab. The sequence derives from an adult with an advanced solid tumor such as melanoma, head and neck, liver or kidney cancer. The chain couples TRBV4-2 to TRBJ1-2; there is no confident call for the D gene. This receptor has the CDR3 CASSPSLGTNYGYTF. The DNA is as follows: TGTGCCAGCAGCCCCAGTTTGGGAACTAACTATGGCTACACCTTC.